What follows describes a single T cell receptor (beta chain). The sample belongs to a study of blood T cell repertoires in COVID-19. Study context: Samples of COVID-19 (acute and convalescent) were obtained from the United States, Italy and Spain. Sources were T cells, B-cell-depleted T cells, or PBMCs; the material itself was cDNA or gDNA.

In the original workflow: Estimation of nucleated cell counts was performed using reference gene primer amplification. The assay was immunoSEQ multiplex PCR, and TCRdb's table has in-frame clones only and misses some. V and J calls plus clone size are reproduced from that table; the DNA served to infer D and trimming. The table has some 300,000 clones, about 91% seen once. The CDR3 is made up of 16 amino acids. J gave up 4 bases and V 5 bases, and 10 bases lay outside the gene matches. Per germline, CDR1 MDHEN and CDR2 SYDVKM. This sequence originates from a woman in her twenties or thirties who had recovered from COVID-19. This chain connects TRBV28 to TRBJ2-3, with TRBD2 matching over 9 bases. The sample comprised peripheral blood. CDR3 sequence reads: CASSAAGTSLADTQYF. The CDR3 bases are TGTGCCAGCAGTGCGGCCGGGACTAGCCTGGCAGATACGCAGTATTTT.